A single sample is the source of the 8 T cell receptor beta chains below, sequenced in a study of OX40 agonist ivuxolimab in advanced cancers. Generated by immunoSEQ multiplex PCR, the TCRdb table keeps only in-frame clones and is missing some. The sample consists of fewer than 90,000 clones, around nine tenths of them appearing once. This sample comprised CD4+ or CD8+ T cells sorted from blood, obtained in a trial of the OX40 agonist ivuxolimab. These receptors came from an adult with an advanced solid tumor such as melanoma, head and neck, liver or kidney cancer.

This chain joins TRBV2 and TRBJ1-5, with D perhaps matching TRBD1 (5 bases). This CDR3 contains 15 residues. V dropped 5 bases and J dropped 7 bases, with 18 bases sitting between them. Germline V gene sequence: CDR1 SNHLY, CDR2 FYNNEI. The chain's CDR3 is CASSLDPQGGQPQHF. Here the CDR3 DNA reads TGTGCCAGCAGTCTAGATCCCCAGGGAGGGCAGCCCCAGCATTTT.

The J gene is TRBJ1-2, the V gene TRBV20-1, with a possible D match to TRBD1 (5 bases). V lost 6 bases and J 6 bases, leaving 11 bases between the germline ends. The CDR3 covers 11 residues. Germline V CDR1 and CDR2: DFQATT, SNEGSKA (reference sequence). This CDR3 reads CSARRGDGYTF. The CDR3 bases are TGCAGTGCCAGAAGGGGAGATGGCTACACCTTC.

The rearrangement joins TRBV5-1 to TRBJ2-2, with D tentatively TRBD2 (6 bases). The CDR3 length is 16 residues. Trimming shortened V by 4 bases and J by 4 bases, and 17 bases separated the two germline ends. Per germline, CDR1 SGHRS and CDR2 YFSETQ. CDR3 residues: CASSHPGGVGTGELFF. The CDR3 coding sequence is TGCGCCAGCAGCCACCCAGGCGGGGTCGGCACCGGGGAGCTGTTTTTT.

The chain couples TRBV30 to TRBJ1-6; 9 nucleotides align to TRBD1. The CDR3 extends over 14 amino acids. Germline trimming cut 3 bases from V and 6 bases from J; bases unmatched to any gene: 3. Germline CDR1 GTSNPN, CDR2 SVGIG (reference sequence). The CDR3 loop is CAWSADRGNSPLHF. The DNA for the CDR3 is TGTGCCTGGAGCGCGGACAGGGGTAATTCACCCCTCCACTTT.

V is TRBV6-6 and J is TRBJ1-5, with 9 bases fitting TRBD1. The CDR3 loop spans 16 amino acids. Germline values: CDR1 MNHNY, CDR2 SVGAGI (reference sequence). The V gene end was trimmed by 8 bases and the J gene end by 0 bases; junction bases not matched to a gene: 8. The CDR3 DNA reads TGTGCCAGCCAAGACACAGGGGGCCATAGCAATCAGCCCCAGCATTTT. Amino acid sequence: CASQDTGGHSNQPQHF.

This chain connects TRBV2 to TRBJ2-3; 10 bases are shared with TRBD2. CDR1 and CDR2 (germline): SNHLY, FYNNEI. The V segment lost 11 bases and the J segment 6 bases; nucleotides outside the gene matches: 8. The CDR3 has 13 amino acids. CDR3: CAGTAGGRDTQYF. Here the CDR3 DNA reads TGTGCCGGAACAGCGGGGGGGCGTGATACGCAGTATTTT.

In nucleotides, the CDR3 is TGTGCCAGCAGCGGAGAACAAAGGACTAGCGGGAGGGATACGCAGTATTTT. Translating gives CASSGEQRTSGRDTQYF. This rearrangement joins TRBV9 to TRBJ2-3, with TRBD2 matching over 14 bases. Germline trimming cut 3 bases from V and 6 bases from J; bases unmatched to any gene: 9. Germline V gene sequence: CDR1 SGDLS, CDR2 YYNGEE. The CDR3 loop spans 17 amino acids. The whole variable domain, remainder taken from reference TRBV9 and TRBJ2-3, is DSGVTQTPKHLITATGQRVTLRCSPRSGDLSVYWYQQSLDQGLQFLIQYYNGEERAKGNILERFSAQQFPDLHSELNLSSLELGDSALYFCASSGEQRTSGRDTQYFGPGTRLTVL.

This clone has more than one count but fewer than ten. This CDR3 reads CASSLDLTADSPLHF. The CDR3, as DNA: TGTGCCAGCAGCTTGGATCTTACGGCGGATTCACCCCTCCACTTT. The chain links TRBV5-4 to TRBJ1-6; D unclear. This CDR3 is 15 amino acids long. Trimming took 0 bases from V and 8 from J, leaving 12 bases between them. Germline assignment: CDR1 SGHNT and CDR2 YYREEE (reference sequence).